This entry is about one T cell receptor beta chain. Its antigen is undetermined. With a much larger clone just one base away, this may be a read error. TCRdb recomputed calls from the 5' RACE reads with MiXCR, one row per CDR3 protein. This sample has tens of thousands of distinct CDR3 sequences, with about a quarter found just once. Study outcomes and limitations: The larger cohort examined one V-J beta rearrangement, not whole repertoires.

Germline assignment: CDR1 DFQATT and CDR2 SNEGSKA (reference sequence). This CDR3 contains 16 residues. The TCR originated in a female donor with breast cancer. The V and J genes are TRBV20-1 and TRBJ2-2; 10 bases are a match to TRBD2. The specimen sequenced was naive CD4+ T cells sorted from a lymph node. As for subset: naive CD4+ T cells, CD4+CD45RA+CD25-. The CDR3 DNA sequence: TGCAGTGCTCAATCCGGGACTAGCGCGAACACCGGGGAGATGTTTTTT. This translates into CSAQSGTSANTGEMFF.